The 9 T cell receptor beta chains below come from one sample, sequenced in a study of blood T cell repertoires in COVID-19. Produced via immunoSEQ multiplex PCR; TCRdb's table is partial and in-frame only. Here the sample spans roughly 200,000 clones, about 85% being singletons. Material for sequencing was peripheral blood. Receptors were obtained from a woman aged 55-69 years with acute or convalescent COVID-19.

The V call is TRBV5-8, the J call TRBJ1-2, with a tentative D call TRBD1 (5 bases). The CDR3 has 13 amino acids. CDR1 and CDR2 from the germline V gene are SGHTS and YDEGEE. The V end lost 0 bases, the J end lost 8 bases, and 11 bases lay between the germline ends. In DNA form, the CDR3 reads TGTGCCAGCAGCTTGGGGGGCCTAGCGGGCTACACCTTC. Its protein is CASSLGGLAGYTF.

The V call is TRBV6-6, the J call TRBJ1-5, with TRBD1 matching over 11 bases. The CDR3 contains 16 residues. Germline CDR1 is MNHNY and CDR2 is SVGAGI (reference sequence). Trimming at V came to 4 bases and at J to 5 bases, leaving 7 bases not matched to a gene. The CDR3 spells CASSSGQGAPYQPQHF. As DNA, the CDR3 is TGTGCCAGCAGTTCTGGACAGGGGGCCCCGTATCAGCCCCAGCATTTT.

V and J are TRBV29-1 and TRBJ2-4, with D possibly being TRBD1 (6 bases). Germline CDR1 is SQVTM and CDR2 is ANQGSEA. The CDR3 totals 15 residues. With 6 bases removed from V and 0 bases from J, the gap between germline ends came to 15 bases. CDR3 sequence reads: CSVAGWGLAKNIQYF. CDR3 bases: TGCAGCGTCGCAGGTTGGGGGCTAGCCAAAAACATTCAGTACTTC.

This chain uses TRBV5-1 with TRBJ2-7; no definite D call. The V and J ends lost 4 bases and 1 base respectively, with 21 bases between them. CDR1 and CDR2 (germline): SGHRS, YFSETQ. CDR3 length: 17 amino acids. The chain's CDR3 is CASSQPRYSHPSYEQYV. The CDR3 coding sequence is TGCGCCAGCAGCCAACCTCGGTACAGTCATCCATCCTACGAGCAGTACGTC.

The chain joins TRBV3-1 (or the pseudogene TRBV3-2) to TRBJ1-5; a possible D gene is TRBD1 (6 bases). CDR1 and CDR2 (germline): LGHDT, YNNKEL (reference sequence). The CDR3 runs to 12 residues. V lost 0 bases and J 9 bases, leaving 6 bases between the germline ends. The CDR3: CASSQEGGPQHF. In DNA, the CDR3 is TGTGCCAGCAGCCAAGAAGGGGGGCCCCAGCATTTT.

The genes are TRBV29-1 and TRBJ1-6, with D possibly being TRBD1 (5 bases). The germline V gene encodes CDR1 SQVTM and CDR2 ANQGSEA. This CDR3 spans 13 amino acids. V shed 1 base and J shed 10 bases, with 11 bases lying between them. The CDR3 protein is CSVEVGGGSPLHF. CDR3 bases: TGCAGCGTTGAAGTGGGGGGTGGATCACCCCTCCACTTT.

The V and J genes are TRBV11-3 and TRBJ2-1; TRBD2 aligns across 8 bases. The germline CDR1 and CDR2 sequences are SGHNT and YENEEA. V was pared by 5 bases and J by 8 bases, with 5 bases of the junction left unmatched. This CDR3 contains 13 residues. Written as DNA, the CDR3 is TGTGCCAGCAGCATTAGCGGGATCTATGAGCAGTTCTTC. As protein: CASSISGIYEQFF.

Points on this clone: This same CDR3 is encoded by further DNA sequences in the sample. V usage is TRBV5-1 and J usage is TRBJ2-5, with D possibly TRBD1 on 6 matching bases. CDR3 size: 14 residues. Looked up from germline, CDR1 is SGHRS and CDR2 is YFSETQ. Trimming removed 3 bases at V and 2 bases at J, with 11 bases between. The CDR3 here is CASSYGQLQETQYF. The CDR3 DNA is TGCGCCAGCAGCTACGGACAGTTACAAGAGACCCAGTACTTC.

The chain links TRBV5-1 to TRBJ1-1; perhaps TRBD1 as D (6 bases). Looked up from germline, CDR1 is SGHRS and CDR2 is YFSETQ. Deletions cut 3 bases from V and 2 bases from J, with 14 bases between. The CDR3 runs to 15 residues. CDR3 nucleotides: TGCGCCAGCAGCTGGGGAATCAGGGGAAACACTGAAGCTTTCTTT. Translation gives CASSWGIRGNTEAFF. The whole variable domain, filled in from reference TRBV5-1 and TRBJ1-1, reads KAGVTQTPRYLIKTRGQQVTLSCSPISGHRSVSWYQQTPGQGLQFLFEYFSETQRNKGNFPGRFSGRQFSNSRSEMNVSTLELGDSALYLCASSWGIRGNTEAFFGQGTRLTVV.